The clone carrying this T cell receptor (beta chain) has at least ten counts. Its target is not known. After removal of 7 bases from V and 7 bases from J, the junction contained 12 bases not matched to a gene. The germline gives CDR1 SNHLY, CDR2 FYNNEI. The CDR3 runs to 14 residues. The sample comes from a study of T cells in Graves' hyperthyroidism and ophthalmopathy. Regarding the study as a whole: Most expanded thyroid clonotypes above 0.001 also appeared in blood.

TCR beta CDR3 regions were amplified from RNA. The HTBI set primed first-round TCR CDR3 RT-PCR. TCRdb passed the multiplex PCR reads through MiXCR, listing each CDR3 protein once. Found here are over 300,000 distinct CDR3 sequences, approximately 13% of them singletons; the top ten hold 34%. It was around 10 ml of fresh peripheral blood that supplied the PBMCs. This clonotype was sampled from a woman aged 40 to 55 with Graves' ophthalmopathy. V usage is TRBV2 and J usage is TRBJ2-7, with 8 bases identical to TRBD2. Sequencing used blood. CDR3 protein: CASNLAGYAGEQYF. As DNA, the CDR3 is TGTGCCAGCAACCTAGCGGGTTATGCTGGAGAGCAGTACTTC.